The 23 T cell receptor beta chains below come from one sample, sequenced in a study of blood T cell repertoires in COVID-19 (dated by TCRdb to 2020 to 2022). Library prep was done by the immunoSEQ multiplex PCR assay. TCRdb provides this immuneACCESS table in a form limited to in-frame rearrangements. Some clones are lacking; in checked studies, under half of them reflect an unresolved V gene, and why the rest are absent is not known. The sample has about 170,000 clones on record, around four fifths of them singletons. 3.6% of the sample is taken by the ten largest. Material: PBMCs or T cells enriched from blood (not recorded which). These receptors originate from a woman aged 45-60 years in a cohort exposed to, infected with or recovered from COVID-19 (not recorded which).

The chain is built from TRBV2 and TRBJ2-7, with 9 bases matching TRBD1. J was trimmed by 3 bases and V by 8 bases; bases with no gene match: 5. In germline, CDR1 is SNHLY, CDR2 FYNNEI. This CDR3 has 13 amino acids. The CDR3 DNA is TGTGCCAGCGGGGGACAGGGTGACTACGAGCAGTACTTC. Translating it yields CASGGQGDYEQYF.

The J gene is TRBJ1-4, the V gene TRBV6-5; 9 nucleotides match TRBD1. Germline assignment: CDR1 MNHEY and CDR2 SVGAGI. Losses at the gene ends were 4 bases for V and 8 bases for J; bases not matched to a gene: 11. This CDR3 comprises 16 residues. In DNA form, the CDR3 reads TGTGCCAGCAGTTCCCCGGGGGACAGGGTTGGGGAAAAACTGTTTTTT. Residues: CASSSPGDRVGEKLFF.

The rearrangement uses TRBV4-1 and TRBJ1-5; a possible D gene is TRBD1 (5 bases). This CDR3 has 17 amino acids. Germline lookup yields CDR1 MGHRA and CDR2 YSYEKL. Between the trimmed V and J ends, which lost 1 base and 3 bases, there was a span of 16 bases. The CDR3 DNA is TGCGCCAGCAGCCAAGTACCCCGTTCAGGGTCCAATCAGCCCCAGCATTTT. Translating it yields CASSQVPRSGSNQPQHF.

The V and J genes are TRBV19 and TRBJ2-7, with D tentatively TRBD2 (7 bases). The CDR3 loop spans 15 amino acids. Trimming took 5 bases from V and 9 from J, leaving 23 bases between them. Germline V gene sequence: CDR1 LNHDA, CDR2 SQIVND (reference sequence). The CDR3 DNA is TGTGCCAGTAGTCGCACAGGGACTAATCCGACCTGGCAGTACTTC. This gives the protein CASSRTGTNPTWQYF.

V is TRBV29-1 and J is TRBJ2-5, with TRBD1 matching over 8 bases. This CDR3 has 13 residues. In germline, CDR1 is SQVTM, CDR2 ANQGSEA. Trimming cost V 7 bases and J 2 bases; bases outside gene matches: 6. CDR3 region: CSAGTGGQETQYF. As DNA, the CDR3 is TGCAGCGCGGGGACAGGAGGTCAAGAGACCCAGTACTTC.

The chain has TRBV9 and TRBJ2-1, with 14 bases fitting TRBD2. Unmatched junction bases numbered 5, after V lost 0 bases and J lost 9 bases. The CDR3 extends over 16 amino acids. The germline V gene encodes CDR1 SGDLS and CDR2 YYNGEE. The CDR3 reads CASSVVGTSGGSEQFF. As DNA, the CDR3 is TGTGCCAGCAGCGTAGTGGGGACTAGCGGGGGTAGTGAGCAGTTCTTC.

This clone turned up a few times. The chain combines TRBV7-3 with TRBJ2-1; D remains ambiguous. Trimming pared 2 bases from V and 0 bases from J, leaving 8 bases between. Germline V lookup: CDR1 SGHTA, CDR2 FQGTGA. CDR3 length equals 15 residues. The CDR3 reads CASSLAPSSYNEQFF. CDR3 DNA: TGTGCCAGCAGCTTAGCGCCGAGCTCCTACAATGAGCAGTTCTTC.

The V gene is TRBV28, the J gene TRBJ2-7; D possibly corresponds to TRBD1 (5 bases). Germline loops: CDR1 MDHEN, CDR2 SYDVKM. The ends were cut back, 7 bases at V and 1 base at J, with 8 bases in the middle. CDR3 size: 12 residues. CDR3 in DNA: TGTGCCAGCACCGCAGGGTCCTACGAGCAGTACTTC. Protein: CASTAGSYEQYF.

The rearrangement uses TRBV2 and TRBJ1-2; weak D call: TRBD1 (6 bases). Germline CDR1 is SNHLY and CDR2 is FYNNEI. V lost 0 bases and J lost 2, with 16 bases in between. This CDR3 contains 17 residues. CDR3 loop: CASSEARTAEENYGYTF. The CDR3 DNA sequence: TGTGCCAGCAGTGAAGCGCGGACAGCTGAAGAAAACTATGGCTACACCTTC.

This clone occurred once. This chain joins TRBV10-3 and TRBJ2-5; 8 positions agree with TRBD1. The CDR3 loop spans 14 amino acids. V shed 3 bases and J 4 bases; nucleotides not matched to a gene: 4. The germline CDR1 and CDR2 sequences are ENHRY and SYGVKD. CDR3 in amino acids: CAISDRQGSETQYF. The CDR3 nucleotides read TGTGCCATCAGTGACCGACAGGGGTCAGAGACCCAGTACTTC.

This clone was observed many times. The J gene is TRBJ2-7, the V gene TRBV7-2, with TRBD2 identical over 10 bases. Unmatched junction bases numbered 6, after V lost 5 bases and J lost 2 bases. This CDR3 is built from 15 residues. The germline gives CDR1 SGHTA, CDR2 FQGNSA. CDR3 protein: CASSPAAGGTYEQYF. CDR3 DNA: TGTGCCAGCAGCCCGGCAGCGGGGGGGACCTACGAGCAGTACTTC.

The chain is built from TRBV5-1 and TRBJ1-6, with D maybe TRBD1 (6 bases). This CDR3 has 15 residues. Per the germline V gene, CDR1 is SGHRS and CDR2 is YFSETQ. The ends were cut back, 2 bases at V and 5 bases at J, with 11 bases in the middle. CDR3 protein: CASSFGDTNNSPLHF. The CDR3 coding sequence is TGCGCCAGCAGCTTTGGGGACACAAATAATTCACCCCTCCACTTT. The full variable domain, rest sourced from reference TRBV5-1 and TRBJ1-6, is KAGVTQTPRYLIKTRGQQVTLSCSPISGHRSVSWYQQTPGQGLQFLFEYFSETQRNKGNFPGRFSGRQFSNSRSEMNVSTLELGDSALYLCASSFGDTNNSPLHFGNGTRLTVT.

The chain recombines TRBV6-1 with TRBJ2-1, with D maybe TRBD2 (5 bases). Germline CDR1 and CDR2: MNHNS and SASEGT. This CDR3 has 13 amino acids. Between the trimmed V and J ends, which lost 3 bases and 5 bases, there was a span of 8 bases. The CDR3 DNA reads TGTGCCAGCAGTGAGGGAGTAGACAATGAGCAGTTCTTC. It codes for CASSEGVDNEQFF.

The CDR3 region is CASSLSEGVTNEQFF. CDR3 DNA sequence: TGTGCCAGCAGCTTAAGCGAGGGGGTGACCAATGAGCAGTTCTTC. The J gene is TRBJ2-1, the V gene TRBV7-3; a possible D gene is TRBD1 (6 bases). The CDR3 totals 15 residues. V lost 1 base to trimming and J lost 6 bases, with 13 bases between them. Germline V gives CDR1 SGHTA, CDR2 FQGTGA.

V usage is TRBV18 and J usage is TRBJ1-1; 10 bases line up with TRBD1. The CDR3 loop spans 14 amino acids. After removal of 0 bases from V and 8 bases from J, the junction contained 3 bases not matched to a gene. Germline loops: CDR1 KGHSH, CDR2 LQKENI. The CDR3 here is CASSPPGTGAEAFF. CDR3 bases: TGTGCCAGCTCACCACCCGGGACAGGGGCCGAAGCTTTCTTT.

Remarks on this clone: This CDR3 is also generated by other DNA sequences in the sample. The J gene is TRBJ1-2, the V gene TRBV7-2; D unclear. V dropped 5 bases and J dropped 2 bases, with 9 bases sitting between them. The length of the CDR3 is 13 residues. Germline V gives CDR1 SGHTA, CDR2 FQGNSA. CDR3 amino acids: CASSLRQNYGYTF. Here the CDR3 DNA reads TGTGCCAGCAGCCTCAGGCAGAACTATGGCTACACCTTC.

This clone showed up just once. The V gene is TRBV7-3, the J gene TRBJ2-1; the D gene is possibly TRBD2 (7 bases). Per germline, CDR1 SGHTA and CDR2 FQGTGA. Between the trimmed V and J ends, which lost 2 bases and 6 bases, there was a span of 20 bases. The CDR3 runs 17 residues. CDR3 in amino acids: CASSLPGGGSPPNEQFF. The CDR3 DNA sequence: TGTGCCAGCAGCTTACCGGGGGGCGGGAGCCCGCCCAATGAGCAGTTCTTC.

The chain is built from TRBV5-1 and TRBJ1-1; D might be TRBD1 (5 bases). Trimming shortened V by 3 bases and J by 4 bases, and 10 bases separated the two germline ends. Germline CDR1 reads SGHRS; CDR2 reads YFSETQ. The CDR3 sequence is 13 residues long. The CDR3, as DNA: TGCGCCAGCAGCTCCCAGGGTGGCACTGAAGCTTTCTTT. Translation gives CASSSQGGTEAFF.

The rearrangement uses TRBV7-9 and TRBJ1-1, with D unresolved. The V gene's germline CDR1 is SEHNR and CDR2 FQNEAQ (reference sequence). Trimming took off 5 bases at V and 5 bases at J, with 9 bases between the two ends. This CDR3 comprises 12 residues. The DNA of the CDR3 is TGTGCCAGCAGCATCGAGCTGACTGAAGCTTTCTTT. Protein product: CASSIELTEAFF.

This rearrangement joins TRBV2 to TRBJ1-1, with 8 bases matching TRBD1. In germline, CDR1 is SNHLY, CDR2 FYNNEI. The CDR3 is 16 amino acids. V dropped 7 bases and J dropped 1; count of bases not matched to a gene: 11. The CDR3 DNA sequence: TGTGCCAGCAACCAGGACAGGGCTTATGAGAACACTGAAGCTTTCTTT. It is translated as CASNQDRAYENTEAFF.

This sequence joins TRBV20-1 and TRBJ2-1; 7 nucleotides match TRBD2. After removal of 3 bases from V and 1 base from J, the junction contained 9 bases not matched to a gene. CDR1 is DFQATT, CDR2 SNEGSKA, per germline (reference sequence). This CDR3 comprises 16 residues. As DNA, the CDR3 is TGCAGTGCTAGTGACCTACTTAGCGGGTCCTACAATGAGCAGTTCTTC. This encodes CSASDLLSGSYNEQFF.

This clone occurred once. The V and J genes are TRBV6-5 and TRBJ1-2; 9 bases are a match to TRBD1. CDR3 length: 16 amino acids. J gave up 1 base and V 6 bases, and 9 bases lay outside the gene matches. Germline V gives CDR1 MNHEY, CDR2 SVGAGI. As DNA, the CDR3 is TGTGCCAGCAGCTACACAGAGACAGGGGGTAACTATGGCTACACCTTC. It specifies CASSYTETGGNYGYTF.

V gene TRBV7-9 combines with J gene TRBJ2-5; tentative D call: TRBD2 (6 bases). Trimming shortened V by 6 bases and J by 2 bases, and 19 bases separated the two germline ends. This CDR3 contains 16 residues. CDR1 is SEHNR, CDR2 FQNEAQ, per germline (reference sequence). The CDR3, as DNA: TGTGCCAGCAGGCGGGGTTCCGCGGGGATTCAAGAGACCCAGTACTTC. It translates to CASRRGSAGIQETQYF. Based on the CDR3 plus reference TRBV7-9 and TRBJ2-5, the full variable domain is DTGVSQNPRHKITKRGQNVTFRCDPISEHNRLYWYRQTLGQGPEFLTYFQNEAQLEKSRLLSDRFSAERPKGSFSTLEIQRTEQGDSAMYLCASRRGSAGIQETQYFGPGTRLLVL.